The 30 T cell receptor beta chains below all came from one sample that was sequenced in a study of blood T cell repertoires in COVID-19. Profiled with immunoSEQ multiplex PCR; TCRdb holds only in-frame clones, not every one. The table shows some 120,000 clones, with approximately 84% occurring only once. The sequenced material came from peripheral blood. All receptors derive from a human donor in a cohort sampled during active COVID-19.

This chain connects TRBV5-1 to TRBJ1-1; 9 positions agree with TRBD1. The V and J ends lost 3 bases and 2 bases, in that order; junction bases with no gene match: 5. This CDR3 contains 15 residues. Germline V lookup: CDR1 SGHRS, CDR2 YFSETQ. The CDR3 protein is CASSSQGASNTEAFF. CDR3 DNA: TGCGCCAGCAGCTCACAGGGGGCGTCCAACACTGAAGCTTTCTTT.

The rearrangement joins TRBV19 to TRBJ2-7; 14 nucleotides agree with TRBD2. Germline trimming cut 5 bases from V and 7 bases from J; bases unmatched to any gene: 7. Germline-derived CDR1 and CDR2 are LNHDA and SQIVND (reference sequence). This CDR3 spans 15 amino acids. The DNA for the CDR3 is TGTGCCAGTAGTGGGACTAGCGGGGGCATGAGGGAGCAGTACTTC. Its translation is CASSGTSGGMREQYF. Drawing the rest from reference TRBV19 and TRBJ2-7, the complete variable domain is DGGITQSPKYLFRKEGQNVTLSCEQNLNHDAMYWYRQDPGQGLRLIYYSQIVNDFQKGDIAEGYSVSREKKESFPLTVTSAQKNPTAFYLCASSGTSGGMREQYFGPGTRLTVT.

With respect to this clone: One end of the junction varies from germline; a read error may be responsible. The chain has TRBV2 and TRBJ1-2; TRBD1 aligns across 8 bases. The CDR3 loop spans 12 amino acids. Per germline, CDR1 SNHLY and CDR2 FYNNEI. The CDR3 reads CASREGQGGYTF. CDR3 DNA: TGTGCCAGCAGGGAAGGACAGGGAGGCTACACCTTC.

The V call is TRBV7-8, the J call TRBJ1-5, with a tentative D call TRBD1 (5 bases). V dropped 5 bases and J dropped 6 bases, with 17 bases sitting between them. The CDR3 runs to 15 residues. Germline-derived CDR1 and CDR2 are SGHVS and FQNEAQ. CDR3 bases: TGTGCCAGCAGCCCCTGGGGAGGGGTTGGTCAGCCCCAGCATTTT. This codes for CASSPWGGVGQPQHF.

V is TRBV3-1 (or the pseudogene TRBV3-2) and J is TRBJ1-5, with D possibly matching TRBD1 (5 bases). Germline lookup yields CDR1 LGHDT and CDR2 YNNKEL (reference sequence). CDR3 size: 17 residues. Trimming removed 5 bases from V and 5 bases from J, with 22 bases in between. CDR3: CASSFRASIFRHQPQHF. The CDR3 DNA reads TGTGCCAGCAGCTTCAGGGCGTCCATATTTAGGCATCAGCCCCAGCATTTT.

This CDR3 reads CASSFSGSETQYF. Here the CDR3 DNA reads TGTGCCAGCAGCTTCTCCGGGTCAGAGACCCAGTACTTC. The J gene is TRBJ2-5, the V gene TRBV11-2; D is ambiguous. The CDR3 runs 13 residues. Germline V CDR1 and CDR2: SGHAT, FQNNGV. V lost 3 bases, J lost 4 bases, and 9 bases lay in between. Complete variable domain (other parts from reference TRBV11-2 and TRBJ2-5): EAGVAQSPRYKIIEKRQSVAFWCNPISGHATLYWYQQILGQGPKLLIQFQNNGVVDDSQLPKDRFSAERLKGVDSTLKIQPAKLEDSAVYLCASSFSGSETQYFGPGTRLLVL.

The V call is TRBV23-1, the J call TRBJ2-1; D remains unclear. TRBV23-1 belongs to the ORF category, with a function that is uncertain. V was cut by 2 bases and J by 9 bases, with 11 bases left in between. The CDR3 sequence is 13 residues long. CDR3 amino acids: CASSQGGRGEQFF. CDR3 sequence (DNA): TGCGCCAGCAGTCAAGGCGGCCGCGGTGAGCAGTTCTTC.

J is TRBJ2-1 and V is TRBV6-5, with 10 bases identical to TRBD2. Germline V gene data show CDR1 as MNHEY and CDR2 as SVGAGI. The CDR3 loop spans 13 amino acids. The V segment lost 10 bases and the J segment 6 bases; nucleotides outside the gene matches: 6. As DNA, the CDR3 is TGTGCCACAAGCGGGGGGGCCTCCAATGAGCAGTTCTTC. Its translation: CATSGGASNEQFF.

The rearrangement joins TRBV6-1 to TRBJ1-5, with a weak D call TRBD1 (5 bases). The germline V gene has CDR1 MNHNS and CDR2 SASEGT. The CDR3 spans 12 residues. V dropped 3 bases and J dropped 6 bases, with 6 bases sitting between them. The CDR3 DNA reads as TGTGCCAGCAGTGACAGGGTTCAGCCCCAGCATTTT. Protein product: CASSDRVQPQHF.

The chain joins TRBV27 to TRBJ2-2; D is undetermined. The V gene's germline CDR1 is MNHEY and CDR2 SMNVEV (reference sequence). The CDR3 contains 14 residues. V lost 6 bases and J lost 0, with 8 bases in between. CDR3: CASSLTSNTGELFF. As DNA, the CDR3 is TGTGCCAGCAGCCTGACATCGAACACCGGGGAGCTGTTTTTT.

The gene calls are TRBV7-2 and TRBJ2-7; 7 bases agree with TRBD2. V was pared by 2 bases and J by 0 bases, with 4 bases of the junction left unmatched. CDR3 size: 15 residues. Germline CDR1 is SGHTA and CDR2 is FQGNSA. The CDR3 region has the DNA TGTGCCAGCAGCTTACAAGCGGGGAGCTCCTACGAGCAGTACTTC. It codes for CASSLQAGSSYEQYF.

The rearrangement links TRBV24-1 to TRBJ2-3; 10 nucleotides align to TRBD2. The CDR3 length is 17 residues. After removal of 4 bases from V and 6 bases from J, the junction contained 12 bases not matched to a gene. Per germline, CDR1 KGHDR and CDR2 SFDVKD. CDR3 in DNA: TGTGCCACCAGTGAGGGGAAAGGAGCGGGGGGGCTCGATACGCAGTATTTT. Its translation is CATSEGKGAGGLDTQYF.

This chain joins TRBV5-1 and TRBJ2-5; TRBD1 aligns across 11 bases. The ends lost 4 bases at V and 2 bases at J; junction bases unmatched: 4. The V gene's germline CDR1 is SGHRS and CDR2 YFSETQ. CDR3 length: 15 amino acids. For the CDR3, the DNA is TGCGCCAGCAGCCCTGGGACAGGGGGACAAGAGACCCAGTACTTC. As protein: CASSPGTGGQETQYF.

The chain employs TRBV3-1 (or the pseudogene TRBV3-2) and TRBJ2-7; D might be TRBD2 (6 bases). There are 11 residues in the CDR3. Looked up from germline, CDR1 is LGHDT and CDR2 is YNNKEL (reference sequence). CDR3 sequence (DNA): TGTGCAGCCGGAGGGCCCTACGAGCAGTACTTC. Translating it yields CAAGGPYEQYF.

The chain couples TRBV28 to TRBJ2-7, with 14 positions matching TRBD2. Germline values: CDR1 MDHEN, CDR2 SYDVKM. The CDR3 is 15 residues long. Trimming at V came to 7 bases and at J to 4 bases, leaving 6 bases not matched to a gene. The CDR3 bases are TGTGCCAGCATCGCGACTAGCGGGGGGGATTACGAGCAGTACTTC. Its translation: CASIATSGGDYEQYF.

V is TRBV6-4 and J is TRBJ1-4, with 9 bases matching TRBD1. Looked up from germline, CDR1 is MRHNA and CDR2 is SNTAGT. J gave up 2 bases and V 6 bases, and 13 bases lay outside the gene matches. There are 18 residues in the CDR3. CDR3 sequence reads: CASRGVGTGWDTNEKLFF. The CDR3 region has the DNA TGTGCCAGCAGGGGCGTGGGGACAGGGTGGGACACTAATGAAAAACTGTTTTTT.

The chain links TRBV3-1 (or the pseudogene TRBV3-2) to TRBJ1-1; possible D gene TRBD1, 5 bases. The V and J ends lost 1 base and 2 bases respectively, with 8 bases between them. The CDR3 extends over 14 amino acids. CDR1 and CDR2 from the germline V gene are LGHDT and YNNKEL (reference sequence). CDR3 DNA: TGTGCCAGCAGCCAAGGCAGGGTCAACACTGAAGCTTTCTTT. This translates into CASSQGRVNTEAFF.

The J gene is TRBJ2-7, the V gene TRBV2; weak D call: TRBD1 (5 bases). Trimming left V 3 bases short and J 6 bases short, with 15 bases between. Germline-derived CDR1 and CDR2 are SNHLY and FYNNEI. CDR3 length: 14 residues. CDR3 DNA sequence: TGTGCCAGCAGTGAGAATAGGGCAGGGCTCGAGCAGTACTTC. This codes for CASSENRAGLEQYF.

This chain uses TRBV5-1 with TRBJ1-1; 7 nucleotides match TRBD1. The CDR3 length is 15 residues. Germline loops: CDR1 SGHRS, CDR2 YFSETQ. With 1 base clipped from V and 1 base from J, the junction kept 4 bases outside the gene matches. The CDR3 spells CASSLTGAGNTEAFF. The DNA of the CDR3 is TGCGCCAGCAGCTTGACAGGGGCAGGGAACACTGAAGCTTTCTTT. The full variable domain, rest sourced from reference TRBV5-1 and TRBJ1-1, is KAGVTQTPRYLIKTRGQQVTLSCSPISGHRSVSWYQQTPGQGLQFLFEYFSETQRNKGNFPGRFSGRQFSNSRSEMNVSTLELGDSALYLCASSLTGAGNTEAFFGQGTRLTVV.

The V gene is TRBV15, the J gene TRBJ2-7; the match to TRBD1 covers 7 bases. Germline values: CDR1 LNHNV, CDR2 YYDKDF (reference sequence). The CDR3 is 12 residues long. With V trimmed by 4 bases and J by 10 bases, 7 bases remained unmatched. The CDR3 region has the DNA TGTGCCACCAGCAAACCCCGACAGGGCCAGTACTTC. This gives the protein CATSKPRQGQYF.

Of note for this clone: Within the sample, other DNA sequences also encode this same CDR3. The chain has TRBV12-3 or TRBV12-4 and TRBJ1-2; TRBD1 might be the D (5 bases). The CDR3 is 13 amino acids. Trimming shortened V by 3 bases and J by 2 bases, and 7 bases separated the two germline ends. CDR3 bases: TGTGCCAGCAGTTTGCCAGGGAACTATGGCTACACCTTC. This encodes CASSLPGNYGYTF.

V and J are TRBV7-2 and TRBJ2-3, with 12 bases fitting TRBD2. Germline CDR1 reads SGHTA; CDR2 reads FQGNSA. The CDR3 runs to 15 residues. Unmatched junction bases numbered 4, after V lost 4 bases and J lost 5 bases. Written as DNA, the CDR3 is TGTGCCAGCAGCTCTAGGACTAGCGGGGTAGATACGCAGTATTTT. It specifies CASSSRTSGVDTQYF. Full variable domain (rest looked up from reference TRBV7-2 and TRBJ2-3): GAGVSQSPSNKVTEKGKDVELRCDPISGHTALYWYRQSLGQGLEFLIYFQGNSAPDKSGLPSDRFSAERTGGSVSTLTIQRTQQEDSAVYLCASSSRTSGVDTQYFGPGTRLTVL.

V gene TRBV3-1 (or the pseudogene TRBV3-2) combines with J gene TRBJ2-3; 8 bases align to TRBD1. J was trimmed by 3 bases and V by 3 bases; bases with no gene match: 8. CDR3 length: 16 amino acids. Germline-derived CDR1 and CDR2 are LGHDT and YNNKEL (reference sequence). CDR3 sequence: CASSQGTGHKTDTQYF. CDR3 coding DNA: TGTGCCAGCAGCCAGGGGACAGGACACAAAACAGATACGCAGTATTTT.

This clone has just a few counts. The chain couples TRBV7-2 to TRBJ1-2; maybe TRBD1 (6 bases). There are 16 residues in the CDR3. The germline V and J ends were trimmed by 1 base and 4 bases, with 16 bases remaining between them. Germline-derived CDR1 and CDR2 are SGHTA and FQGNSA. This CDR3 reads CASSLGVPRGGYGYTF. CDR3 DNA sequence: TGTGCCAGCAGCTTAGGGGTGCCGCGAGGGGGCTATGGCTACACCTTC.

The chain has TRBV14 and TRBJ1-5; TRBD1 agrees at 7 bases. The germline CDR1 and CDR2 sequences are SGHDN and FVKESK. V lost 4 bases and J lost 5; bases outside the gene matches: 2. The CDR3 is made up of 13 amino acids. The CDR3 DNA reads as TGTGCCAGCAGCCTTACAGGGGATCAGCCCCAGCATTTT. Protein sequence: CASSLTGDQPQHF.

CDR3 amino acids: CASSRSGQAQETQYF. The CDR3 DNA sequence: TGTGCCAGCAGCCGCTCGGGACAGGCCCAAGAGACCCAGTACTTC. The J gene is TRBJ2-5, the V gene TRBV11-3, with 8 bases identical to TRBD1. The J segment lost 1 base and the V segment lost 5 bases, leaving 6 bases of the junction unmatched. The V gene's germline CDR1 is SGHNT and CDR2 YENEEA. The CDR3 extends over 15 amino acids. Drawing the rest from reference TRBV11-3 and TRBJ2-5, the complete variable domain is EAGVVQSPRYKIIEKKQPVAFWCNPISGHNTLYWYLQNLGQGPELLIRYENEEAVDDSQLPKDRFSAERLKGVDSTLKIQPAELGDSAVYLCASSRSGQAQETQYFGPGTRLLVL.

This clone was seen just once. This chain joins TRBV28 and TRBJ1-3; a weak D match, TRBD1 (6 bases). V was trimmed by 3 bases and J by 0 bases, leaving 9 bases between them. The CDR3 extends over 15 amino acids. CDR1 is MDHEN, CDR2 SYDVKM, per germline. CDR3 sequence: CASSFQGGSGNTIYF. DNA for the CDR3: TGTGCCAGCAGTTTCCAAGGGGGCTCTGGAAACACCATATATTTT.

The chain's CDR3 is CASGRGFQPQHF. The CDR3 DNA is TGTGCCAGCGGAAGAGGGTTTCAGCCCCAGCATTTT. The chain joins TRBV6-5 to TRBJ1-5; D not certain. This CDR3 has 12 amino acids. V lost 8 bases, J lost 6 bases, and 11 bases lay in between. Germline loops: CDR1 MNHEY, CDR2 SVGAGI.

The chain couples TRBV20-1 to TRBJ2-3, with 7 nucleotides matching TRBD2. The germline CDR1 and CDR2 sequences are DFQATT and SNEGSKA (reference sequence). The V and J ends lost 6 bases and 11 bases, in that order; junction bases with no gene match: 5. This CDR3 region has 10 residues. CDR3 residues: CSAAGEGQYF. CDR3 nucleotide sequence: TGCAGTGCCGCGGGGGAGGGGCAGTATTTT.

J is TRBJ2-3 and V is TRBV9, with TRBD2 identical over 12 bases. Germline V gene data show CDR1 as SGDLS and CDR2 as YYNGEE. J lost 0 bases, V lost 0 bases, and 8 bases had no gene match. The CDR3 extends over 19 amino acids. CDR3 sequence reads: CASSVGSSGGALSTDTQYF. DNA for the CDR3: TGTGCCAGCAGCGTAGGGTCTAGCGGGGGGGCGCTTAGCACAGATACGCAGTATTTT.